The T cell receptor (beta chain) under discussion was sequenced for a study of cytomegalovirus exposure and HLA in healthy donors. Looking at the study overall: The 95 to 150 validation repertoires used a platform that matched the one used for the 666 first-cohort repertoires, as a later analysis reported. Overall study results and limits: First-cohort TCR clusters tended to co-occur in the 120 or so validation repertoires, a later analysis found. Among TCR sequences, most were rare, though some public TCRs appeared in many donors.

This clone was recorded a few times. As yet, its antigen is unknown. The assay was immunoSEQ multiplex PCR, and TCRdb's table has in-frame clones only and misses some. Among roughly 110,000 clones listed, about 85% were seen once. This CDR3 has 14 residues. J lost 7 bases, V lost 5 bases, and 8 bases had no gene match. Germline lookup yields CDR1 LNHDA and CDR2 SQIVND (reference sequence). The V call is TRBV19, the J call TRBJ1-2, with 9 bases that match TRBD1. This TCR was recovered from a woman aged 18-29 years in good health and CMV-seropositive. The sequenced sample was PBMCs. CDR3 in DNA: TGTGCCAGTAGTCCCGGGACAGGGACCGGTGGCTACACCTTC. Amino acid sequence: CASSPGTGTGGYTF.